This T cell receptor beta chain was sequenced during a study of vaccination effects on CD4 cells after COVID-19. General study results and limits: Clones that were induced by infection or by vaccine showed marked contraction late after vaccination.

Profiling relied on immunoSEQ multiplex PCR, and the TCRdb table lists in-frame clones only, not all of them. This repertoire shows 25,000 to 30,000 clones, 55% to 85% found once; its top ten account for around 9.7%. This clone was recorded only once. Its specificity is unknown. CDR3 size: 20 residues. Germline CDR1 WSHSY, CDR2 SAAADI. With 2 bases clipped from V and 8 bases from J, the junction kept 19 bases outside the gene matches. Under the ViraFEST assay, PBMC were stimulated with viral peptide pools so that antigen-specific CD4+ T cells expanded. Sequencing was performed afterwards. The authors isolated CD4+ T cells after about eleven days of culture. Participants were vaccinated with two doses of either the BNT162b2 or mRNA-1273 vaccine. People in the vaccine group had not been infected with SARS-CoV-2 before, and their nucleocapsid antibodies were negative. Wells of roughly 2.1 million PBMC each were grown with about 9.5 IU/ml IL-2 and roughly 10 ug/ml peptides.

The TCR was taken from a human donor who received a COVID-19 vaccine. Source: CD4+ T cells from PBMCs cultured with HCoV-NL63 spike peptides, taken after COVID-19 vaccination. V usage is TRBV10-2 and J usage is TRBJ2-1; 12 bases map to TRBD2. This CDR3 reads CASSETRLAGEPMRGDEQFF. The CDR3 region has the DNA TGCGCCAGCAGTGAGACCAGACTAGCGGGGGAACCTATGAGGGGGGATGAGCAGTTCTTC.